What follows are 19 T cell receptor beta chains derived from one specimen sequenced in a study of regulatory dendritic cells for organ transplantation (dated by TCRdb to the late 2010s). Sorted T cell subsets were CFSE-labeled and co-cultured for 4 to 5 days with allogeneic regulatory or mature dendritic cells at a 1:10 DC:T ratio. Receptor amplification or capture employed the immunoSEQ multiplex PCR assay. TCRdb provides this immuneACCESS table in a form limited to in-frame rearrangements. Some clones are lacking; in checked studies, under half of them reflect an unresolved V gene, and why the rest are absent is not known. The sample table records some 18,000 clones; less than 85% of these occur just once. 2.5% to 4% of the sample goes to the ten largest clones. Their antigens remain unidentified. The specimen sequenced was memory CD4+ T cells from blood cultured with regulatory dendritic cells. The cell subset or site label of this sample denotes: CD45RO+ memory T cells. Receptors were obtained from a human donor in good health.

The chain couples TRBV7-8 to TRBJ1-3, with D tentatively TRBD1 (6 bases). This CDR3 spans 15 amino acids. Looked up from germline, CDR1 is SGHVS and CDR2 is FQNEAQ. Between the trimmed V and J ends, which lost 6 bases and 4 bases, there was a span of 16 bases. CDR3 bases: TGTGCCAGCAGGTCAGGGGCCGGACTAGGAAACACCATATATTTT. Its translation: CASRSGAGLGNTIYF. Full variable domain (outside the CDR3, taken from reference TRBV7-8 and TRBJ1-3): GAGVSQSPRYKVAKRGQDVALRCDPISGHVSLFWYQQALGQGPEFLTYFQNEAQLDKSGLPSDRFFAERPEGSVSTLKIQRTQQEDSAVYLCASRSGAGLGNTIYFGEGSWLTVV.

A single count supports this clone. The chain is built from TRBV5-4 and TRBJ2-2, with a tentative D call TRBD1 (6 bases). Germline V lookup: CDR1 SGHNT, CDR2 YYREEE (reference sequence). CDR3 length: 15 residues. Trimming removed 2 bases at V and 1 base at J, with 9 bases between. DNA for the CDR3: TGTGCCAGCAGCTTCGGACAGAGGAACACCGGGGAGCTGTTTTTT. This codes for CASSFGQRNTGELFF.

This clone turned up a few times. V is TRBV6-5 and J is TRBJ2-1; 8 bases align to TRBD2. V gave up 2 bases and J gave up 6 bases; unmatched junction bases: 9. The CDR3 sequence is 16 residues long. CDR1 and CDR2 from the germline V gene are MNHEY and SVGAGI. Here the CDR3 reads CASSYRSGGPGNEQFF. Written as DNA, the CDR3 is TGTGCCAGCAGTTACCGCTCGGGAGGGCCAGGCAATGAGCAGTTCTTC.

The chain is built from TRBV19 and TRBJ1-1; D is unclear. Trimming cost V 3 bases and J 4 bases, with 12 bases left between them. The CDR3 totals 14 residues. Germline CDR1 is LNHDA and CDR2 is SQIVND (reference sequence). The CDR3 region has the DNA TGTGCCAGTAGTATGCTCGGCCAACTCACTGAAGCTTTCTTT. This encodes CASSMLGQLTEAFF.

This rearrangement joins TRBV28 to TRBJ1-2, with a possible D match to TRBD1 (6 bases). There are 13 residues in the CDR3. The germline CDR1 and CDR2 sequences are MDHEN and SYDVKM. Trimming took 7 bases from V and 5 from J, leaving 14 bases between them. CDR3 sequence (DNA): TGTGCCAGCACGACCGGGGGCGCTTATGGCTACACCTTC. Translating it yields CASTTGGAYGYTF.

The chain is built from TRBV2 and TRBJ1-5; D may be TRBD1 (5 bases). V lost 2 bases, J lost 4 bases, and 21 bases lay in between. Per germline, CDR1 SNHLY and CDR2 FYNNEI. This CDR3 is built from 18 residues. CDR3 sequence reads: CASSERYRYDSKNQPQHF. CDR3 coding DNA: TGTGCCAGCAGTGAACGTTACCGTTATGACAGTAAGAATCAGCCCCAGCATTTT.

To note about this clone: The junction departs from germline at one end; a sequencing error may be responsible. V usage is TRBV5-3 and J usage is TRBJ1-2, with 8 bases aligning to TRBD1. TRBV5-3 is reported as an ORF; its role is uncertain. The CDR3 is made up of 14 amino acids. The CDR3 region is CASSLDRVNYGYTF. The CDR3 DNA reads TGTGCCAGCAGCTTGGACAGGGTTAACTATGGCTACACCTTC.

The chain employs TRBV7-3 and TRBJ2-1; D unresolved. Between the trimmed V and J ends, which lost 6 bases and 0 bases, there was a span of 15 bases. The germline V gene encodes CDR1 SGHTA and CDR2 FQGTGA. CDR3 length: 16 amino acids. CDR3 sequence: CASSFGIRSSYNEQFF. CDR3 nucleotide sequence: TGTGCCAGCAGTTTCGGAATAAGGAGCTCCTACAATGAGCAGTTCTTC.

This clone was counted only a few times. CDR3 protein: CASSQAGETQYF. CDR3 coding DNA: TGTGCCAGCAGCCAAGCGGGTGAGACCCAGTACTTC. The rearrangement links TRBV7-3 to TRBJ2-5, with TRBD2 as a possible D gene (6 bases). The CDR3 runs to 12 residues. The germline V gene has CDR1 SGHTA and CDR2 FQGTGA. V lost 5 bases, J lost 5 bases, and 9 bases lay in between. Full variable domain (rest looked up from reference TRBV7-3 and TRBJ2-5): GAGVSQTPSNKVTEKGKYVELRCDPISGHTALYWYRQSLGQGPEFLIYFQGTGAADDSGLPNDRFFAVRPEGSVSTLKIQRTERGDSAVYLCASSQAGETQYFGPGTRLLVL.

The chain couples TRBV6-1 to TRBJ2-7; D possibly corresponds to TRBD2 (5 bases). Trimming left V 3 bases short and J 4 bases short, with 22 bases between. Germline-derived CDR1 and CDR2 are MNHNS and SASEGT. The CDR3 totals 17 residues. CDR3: CASSESFDGRGIYEQYF. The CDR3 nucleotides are TGTGCCAGCAGTGAGAGTTTTGACGGCCGAGGGATATACGAGCAGTACTTC.

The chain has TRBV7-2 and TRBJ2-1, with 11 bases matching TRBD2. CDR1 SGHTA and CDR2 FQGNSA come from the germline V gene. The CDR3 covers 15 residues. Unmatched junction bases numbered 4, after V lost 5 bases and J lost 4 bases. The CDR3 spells CASSRSGGVYNEQFF. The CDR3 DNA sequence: TGTGCCAGCAGCCGTAGCGGGGGGGTATACAATGAGCAGTTCTTC.

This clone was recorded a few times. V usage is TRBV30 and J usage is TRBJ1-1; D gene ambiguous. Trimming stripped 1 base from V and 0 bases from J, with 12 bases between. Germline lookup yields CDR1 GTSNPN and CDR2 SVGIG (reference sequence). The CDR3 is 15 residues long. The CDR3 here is CAWSETLLMNTEAFF. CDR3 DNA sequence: TGTGCCTGGAGTGAGACCCTTCTTATGAACACTGAAGCTTTCTTT.

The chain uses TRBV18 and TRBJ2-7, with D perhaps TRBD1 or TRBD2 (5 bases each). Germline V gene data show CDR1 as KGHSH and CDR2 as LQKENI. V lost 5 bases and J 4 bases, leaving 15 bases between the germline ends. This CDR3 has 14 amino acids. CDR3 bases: TGTGCCAGCTCAAGCGACATGGGGACGTACGAGCAGTACTTC. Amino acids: CASSSDMGTYEQYF. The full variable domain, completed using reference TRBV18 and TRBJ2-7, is NAGVMQNPRHLVRRRGQEARLRCSPMKGHSHVYWYRQLPEEGLKFMVYLQKENIIDESGMPKERFSAEFPKEGPSILRIQQVVRGDSAAYFCASSSDMGTYEQYFGPGTRLTVT.

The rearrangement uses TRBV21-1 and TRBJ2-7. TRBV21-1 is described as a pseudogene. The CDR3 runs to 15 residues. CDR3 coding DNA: TGTGCCAGCAGCGAAGGACGGCTGTTCTCCTACGAGCAGTACTTC. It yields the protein CASSEGRLFSYEQYF.

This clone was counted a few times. The CDR3 sequence: CASSFLAGGTDTQYF. In nucleotides, the CDR3 is TGTGCCAGCAGTTTTCTAGCGGGGGGAACAGATACGCAGTATTTT. This chain uses TRBV6-6 with TRBJ2-3, with TRBD2 identical over 11 bases. Germline lookup yields CDR1 MNHNY and CDR2 SVGAGI (reference sequence). The CDR3 runs 15 residues. The V segment lost 4 bases and the J segment 3 bases; nucleotides outside the gene matches: 3.

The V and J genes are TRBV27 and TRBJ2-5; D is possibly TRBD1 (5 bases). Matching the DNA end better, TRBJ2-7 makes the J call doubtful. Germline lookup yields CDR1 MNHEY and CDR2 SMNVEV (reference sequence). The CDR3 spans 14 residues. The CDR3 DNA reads TGTGCCAGCAGTCTACGGCAGGGTTACTACGAGCAGTACTTC. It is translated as CASSLRQGYYEQYF.

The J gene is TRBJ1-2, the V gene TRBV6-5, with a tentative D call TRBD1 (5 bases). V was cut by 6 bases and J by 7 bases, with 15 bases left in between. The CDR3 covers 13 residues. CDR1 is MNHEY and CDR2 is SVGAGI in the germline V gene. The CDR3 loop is CASSRGGPRGYTF. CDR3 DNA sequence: TGTGCCAGCAGCCGGGGGGGTCCCCGTGGCTACACCTTC.

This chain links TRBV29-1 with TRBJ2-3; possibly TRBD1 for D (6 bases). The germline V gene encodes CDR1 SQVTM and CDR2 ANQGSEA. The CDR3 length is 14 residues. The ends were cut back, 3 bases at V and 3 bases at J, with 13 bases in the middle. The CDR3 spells CSVDSPQGTDTQYF. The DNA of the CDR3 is TGCAGCGTTGATAGCCCCCAGGGGACAGATACGCAGTATTTT.

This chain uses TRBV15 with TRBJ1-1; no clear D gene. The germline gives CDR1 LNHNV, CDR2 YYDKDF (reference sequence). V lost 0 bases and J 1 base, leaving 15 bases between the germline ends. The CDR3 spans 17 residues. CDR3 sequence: CATSRDVGSPRNTEAFF. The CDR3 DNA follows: TGTGCCACCAGCAGAGATGTCGGCAGCCCTAGGAACACTGAAGCTTTCTTT.